The present entry profiles one T cell receptor beta chain with its context. The antigen this receptor binds is unknown. No qualities accompany the bases; no much larger clone lies one base away. This record comes from a study of blood T cell repertoires in COVID-19 (dated by TCRdb to the early 2020s). Background for the entire study: The collaborator samples originated in the United States, Italy and Spain and spanned the acute and convalescent phases of COVID-19. Where available, HLA class I and class II types were taken from metadata supplied by the sample provider and were not determined by assay-based typing. The repertoires were made available in a free public database intended to serve as a resource for research on the immune response to SARS-CoV-2. Samples came from the ongoing ImmuneRACE study (first 160 participants) plus 1,254 subjects from 6 global collaborators. The dataset comprised deeply sampled blood TCRbeta repertoires from subjects exposed to, actively infected with, or recovered from COVID-19. The prospective study material was composed of cDNA or gDNA derived from T cells, B-cell-depleted T cells, or PBMCs. Nearly every sample came with metadata listing a de-identified subject ID, COVID-19 status, age in years and sex. Broad study findings and their caveats: The amount of clinical and demographic metadata varied by source and participant and was provided uncurated.

One collaborating source in Seattle enrolled patients while the patients were actively infected and followed the patients over time throughout the course of disease. Collaborating institutions collected whole blood in K2EDTA tubes following their own protocols. For TCRbeta analysis, collaborator samples were shipped as frozen whole blood, as isolated PBMCs, or as DNA extracted from either sample type. V and J lose 3 bases and 7 bases, and a span of 16 bases separates them. CDR1 and CDR2 are read off the germline V gene (reference sequence) as LNHDA and SQIVND. From the cysteine up to the phenylalanine, the CDR3 has a length of 15 residues. CDR3 DNA only is kept here, 45 bases in frame from base 1. TCRbeta CDR3 regions were amplified from genomic DNA using the immunoSEQ Assay, a bias-controlled multiplex PCR. The paper's data handling went like this. The number of nucleated cells in each sample was estimated by amplification of reference gene primers within the assay. Sequence reads were collapsed and filtered to measure the absolute abundance of every unique TCRbeta CDR3 rearrangement. For each sample, productive Simpson clonality was calculated as the square root of Simpson's diversity index across productive rearrangements. TCRdb holds this immuneACCESS table with in-frame rearrangements only. Some clones are missing; in checked studies, unresolved V genes explain under half, and the rest has no known cause. V, J and clone size reflect that table, while D and trimming were determined from the DNA. The sample table holds under 250,000 clones, of which over 75% were seen once. Together, the top ten hold roughly 10% of the sample.

Sequenced: peripheral blood. The sequence came from a man aged 50-59 years with COVID-19, enrolled during active disease. This receptor chain uses TRBV19 and TRBJ1-5; the best D guess is TRBD1, with 6 bases matching. The DNA sequence is as follows: TGTGCCAGTAGTATTAAGGCACAGGGCGGCCAGCCCCAGCATTTT. Translated, it gives CASSIKAQGGQPQHF.